The subject of this entry is one T cell receptor (beta chain). Its antigen is unknown. Germline V gives CDR1 SGHAT, CDR2 FQNNGV. V was trimmed by 2 bases and J by 2 bases, leaving 13 bases between them. The CDR3 consists of 15 residues. The sample originates from a study of OX40 agonist ivuxolimab in advanced cancers. The overall study: Of the patients, three showed partial responses, one with hepatocellular carcinoma and two with cutaneous melanoma. Whole-study findings and limits: Determination of antigen specificity was not performed for the expanded peripheral T cells. Clones of CD4+ and CD8+ blood T cells grew by week 6 at doses of 0.1 to 3.0 mg/kg. On average, a greater number of expanded clones characterised CD8+ T cells relative to CD4+.

The data were produced by immunoSEQ multiplex PCR, yet TCRdb's version contains in-frame clones alone and is incomplete. Found here are about 58,000 clones, roughly nine tenths of them singletons; the top ten hold more than 1.5%. The receptor comes from an adult with an advanced solid tumor such as melanoma, head and neck, liver or kidney cancer. The chain combines TRBV11-2 with TRBJ2-7; D ambiguous. The material was CD4+ or CD8+ T cells sorted from blood, obtained in a trial of the OX40 agonist ivuxolimab. In DNA form, the CDR3 reads TGTGCCAGCAGCTTACTGGCGCATGGGCCCTACGAGCAGTACTTC. This sequence encodes CASSLLAHGPYEQYF. The whole variable domain, filled in from reference TRBV11-2 and TRBJ2-7, reads EAGVAQSPRYKIIEKRQSVAFWCNPISGHATLYWYQQILGQGPKLLIQFQNNGVVDDSQLPKDRFSAERLKGVDSTLKIQPAKLEDSAVYLCASSLLAHGPYEQYFGPGTRLTVT.